This T cell receptor (beta chain) is drawn from a study of patients and donors after allogeneic stem cell transplantation. This clonotype was detected many times. The CDR3 is made up of 14 amino acids. CDR1 and CDR2 (germline): SGHRS, YFSETQ. After removal of 3 bases from V and 5 bases from J, the junction contained 6 bases not matched to a gene. TCRdb reanalysed the RT-PCR reads using MiXCR and keeps one entry per CDR3 protein. The sample contains under 30,000 distinct CDR3 sequences, 6.5% to 10% of which appear only once. The clonotype originates from a human donor who was either an allogeneic HSCT recipient or a stem cell or donor lymphocyte infusion donor (not recorded which). It is not recorded whose cells these are; they may come from a transplant donor. The sequencing sample was made of blood, either unsorted or a sorted T cell fraction (not recorded which). The chain joins TRBV5-1 to TRBJ2-7; 9 nucleotides line up with TRBD2. The CDR3 spells CASSSFSGSDEQYF. CDR3 DNA: TGCGCCAGCAGCTCCTTTAGCGGGAGCGACGAGCAGTACTTC. The full variable domain, its missing parts supplied by reference TRBV5-1 and TRBJ2-7, is KAGVTQTPRYLIKTRGQQVTLSCSPISGHRSVSWYQQTPGQGLQFLFEYFSETQRNKGNFPGRFSGRQFSNSRSEMNVSTLELGDSALYLCASSSFSGSDEQYFGPGTRLTVT.